This paragraph reports one T cell receptor beta chain. Its target is unknown. Each sorted subset replicate got 200 ng genomic DNA, 25,000 to 35,000 genomes. Measured with immunoSEQ multiplex PCR; TCRdb has only the in-frame clones, and not every one. This table holds more than 2,000,000 clones, 85% to 95% found once. The data belong to a study of shared clonotypes between healthy human individuals. Findings of the study overall: Generally, estimated richness proved larger in naive subsets than it did in memory subsets.

V was pared by 6 bases and J by 6 bases, with 14 bases of the junction left unmatched. Germline V gene sequence: CDR1 ENHRY, CDR2 SYGVKD. The length of the CDR3 is 16 residues. V gene TRBV10-3 combines with J gene TRBJ2-3; 8 nucleotides match TRBD1. The material sequenced was naive CD4+ T cells sorted from blood. As to subset: CD45RA+ positively selected. This clonotype was obtained from a man in his late teens or twenties in good health. The CDR3 DNA is TGTGCCATCAGCTGGCTTGGACAGGGACTGGGTGATACGCAGTATTTT. Protein: CAISWLGQGLGDTQYF.